A selection of T cell receptor beta chains follows, all from one sample in a study of T cells in localized non-small cell lung cancer. Assay used: immunoSEQ multiplex PCR; TCRdb lists only in-frame clones, some missing. The table includes some 85,000 clones, around three quarters detected once. Sample: PBMCs, taken before any cancer treatment. The origin of the receptors is a man between 35 and 75 years old with stage II squamous cell lung carcinoma. Each CDR3 is given with its conserved first and last residue. D genes are given only for firm matches. Some rows have no size entry. The others give once, few or many, or a class for an expanded clone.

clone size	J gene	D gene	V gene	CDR3 DNA	CDR3 protein
-	TRBJ1-2	TRBD1	TRBV5-1	TGCGCCAGCAGCCCCGACAGGGGCGGCTACACCTTC	CASSPDRGGYTF
once	TRBJ1-1	-	TRBV6-6	TGTGCCAGCAAGAGAGGACAGAACACTGAAGCTTTCTTT	CASKRGQNTEAFF
-	TRBJ1-1	-	TRBV5-1	TGCGCCAGCAGCTTGCGCCCAAACATGAACACTGAAGCTTTCTTT	CASSLRPNMNTEAFF
-	TRBJ2-5	-	TRBV7-9	TGTGCCAGCAGCCAGACAGTCAGAGGAGAGACCCAGTACTTC	CASSQTVRGETQYF
-	TRBJ2-2	-	TRBV6-4	TGTGCCAGCAGTGAGGACTACACCGGGGAGCTGTTTTTT	CASSEDYTGELFF
-	TRBJ2-7	TRBD2	TRBV19	TGTGCCAGTAGTATAGCGGGACTAAAGATTGAGACCCCCTACGAGCAGTACTTC	CASSIAGLKIETPYEQYF
-	TRBJ2-1	-	TRBV4-3	TGCGCCAGCAGCCCCAGTCGCACTTCATACAATGAGCAGTTCTTC	CASSPSRTSYNEQFF
-	TRBJ2-1	TRBD2	TRBV7-2	TGTGCCAGCAGCTCGGTAGCGGGGGGATTCAATGAGCAGTTCTTC	CASSSVAGGFNEQFF
-	TRBJ2-1	TRBD2	TRBV5-1	TGCGCCAGCAGCCCCCCCCTAGCGGGAGGGCCGATGGATGAGCAGTTCTTC	CASSPPLAGGPMDEQFF
few	TRBJ1-6	-	TRBV4-1	TGCGCCAGCAGCCAAGACCGGCAGGGAAACTCCTATAATTCACCCCTCCACTTT	CASSQDRQGNSYNSPLHF
-	TRBJ1-6	-	TRBV28	TGTGCCAGCTCCCCGAGGGGGGTAGTCTCACCCCTCCACTTT	CASSPRGVVSPLHF
few	TRBJ1-5	-	TRBV5-1	TGCGCCAGCAGCTGGGTCCGGGCGGGGTTAGGGCAGCCCCAGCATTTT	CASSWVRAGLGQPQHF
once	TRBJ1-1	-	TRBV15	TGTGCCACCAGCCCACGCCCGCTTGGGGGGGACACTGAAGCTTTCTTT	CATSPRPLGGDTEAFF
-	TRBJ2-1	TRBD2	TRBV7-9	TGTGCCAGCAGCTTAAGGCTAGCGGGAGACACGGTTTACAATGAGCAGTTCTTC	CASSLRLAGDTVYNEQFF
-	TRBJ2-7	TRBD1	TRBV28	TGTGCCAGCAGTACACCGGGACAGGGGTCCCTCGAGCAGTACTTC	CASSTPGQGSLEQYF
few	TRBJ1-3	-	TRBV19	TGTGCCAGTAACATCGGAAACACCATATATTTT	CASNIGNTIYF
-	TRBJ2-1	TRBD1	TRBV4-2	TGTGCCAGCAGCCAATTGGGGACAGGGTCCTACAATGAGCAGTTCTTC	CASSQLGTGSYNEQFF
few	TRBJ2-1	-	TRBV29-1	TGCAGCGTTCCCTGGACCAGGGAGCAGTTCTTC	CSVPWTREQFF